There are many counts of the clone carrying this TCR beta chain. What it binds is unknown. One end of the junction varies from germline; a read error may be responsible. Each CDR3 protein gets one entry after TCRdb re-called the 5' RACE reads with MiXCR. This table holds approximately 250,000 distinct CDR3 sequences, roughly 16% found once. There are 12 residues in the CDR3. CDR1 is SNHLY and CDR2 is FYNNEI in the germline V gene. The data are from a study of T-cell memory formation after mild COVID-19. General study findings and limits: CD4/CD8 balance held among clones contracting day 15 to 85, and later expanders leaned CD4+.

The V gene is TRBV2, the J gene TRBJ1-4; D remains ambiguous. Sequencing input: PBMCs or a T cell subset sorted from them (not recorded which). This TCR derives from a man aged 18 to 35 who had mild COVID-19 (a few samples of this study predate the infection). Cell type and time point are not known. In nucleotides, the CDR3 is TGTGCCAGCAGTCCCTTGGAGACGGGTGTCCATTTT. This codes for CASSPLETGVHF.